The source of this TCR beta chain is a study of blood T cell repertoires in COVID-19 (dated by TCRdb to the early 2020s). Some background on the complete study: Samples from collaborators originated in the United States, Italy and Spain and spanned both the acute and convalescent phases of COVID-19. Deeply sampled blood TCRbeta repertoires from subjects exposed to, actively infected with, or recovered from COVID-19 were included in the dataset. The prospective study material was composed of cDNA or gDNA derived from T cells, B-cell-depleted T cells, or PBMCs. The samples were drawn from two sources: the first 160 participants of the ongoing ImmuneRACE study, and over 950 subjects contributed by 6 global collaborators. Sample metadata almost always included a de-identified subject ID, COVID-19 status, age in years and sex. HLA class I and class II types, where available, came from metadata supplied by the sample provider rather than from assay-based typing. A freely available public database, intended as a resource for researchers studying the immune response to SARS-CoV-2, is where the repertoires were released. Study-level results and caveats: The amount of clinical and demographic metadata varied by source and participant and was provided uncurated.

For this clone: The antigen it binds to is not known. Qualities for individual bases were not recorded, and no much larger clone is one base off.

Another Seattle source contributed samples from volunteer blood donors who had recovered from COVID-19. Each collaborating institution followed its own protocols to collect whole blood in K2EDTA tubes. For TCRbeta analysis, collaborators shipped samples as frozen whole blood, isolated PBMCs, or DNA extracted from either of those sample types. The immunoSEQ Assay, a bias-controlled multiplex PCR, was used to amplify TCRbeta CDR3 regions from genomic DNA. Per the source publication's procedure: The number of nucleated cells in each sample was estimated from the amplification of reference gene primers within the assay. To quantify the absolute abundance of each unique TCRbeta CDR3 rearrangement, sequence reads were collapsed and filtered. For each sample, productive Simpson clonality was calculated as the square root of Simpson's diversity index across productive rearrangements. Not all clones reach the TCRdb copy of this immuneACCESS table, which keeps in-frame sequences only. Checked studies attribute under half of the gap to unresolved V genes and leave the rest unexplained. The V and J calls and clone size are taken from that table; D and trimming were inferred from the DNA. The sample table records a few hundred thousand clones; 70% to 90% of these occur just once. Approximately 2.2% of the sample goes to the ten largest clones.

Input material: peripheral blood. The source is a woman in her twenties or thirties who had recovered from COVID-19.

The DNA reads as follows: TGTGCCAGCAGCTTGATATCGGTTGCAACTAATGAAAAACTGTTTTTT. This gives the protein CASSLISVATNEKLFF. This chain is built from TRBV5-6 and TRBJ1-4, with the identity of the D gene unclear. Between the V and J ends, shortened by 1 base and 0 bases respectively, the junction contains 10 bases. The CDR3, cysteine through phenylalanine, is 16 amino acids long. CDR3 DNA only is kept here, 48 bases in frame from base 1. Per the germline V gene, SGHDT is the CDR1 and YYEEEE is the CDR2.